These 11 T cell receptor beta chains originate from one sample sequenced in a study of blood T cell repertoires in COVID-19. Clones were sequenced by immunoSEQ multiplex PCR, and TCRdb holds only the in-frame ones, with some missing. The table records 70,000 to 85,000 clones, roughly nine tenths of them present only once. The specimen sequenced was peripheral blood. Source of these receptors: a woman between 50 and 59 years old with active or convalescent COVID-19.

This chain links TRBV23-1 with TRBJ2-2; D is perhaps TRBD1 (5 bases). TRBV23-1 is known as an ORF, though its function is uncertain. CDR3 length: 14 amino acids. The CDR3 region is CAMGHSRGTGELFF. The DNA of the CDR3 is TGCGCGATGGGCCATTCTAGGGGCACCGGGGAGCTGTTTTTT.

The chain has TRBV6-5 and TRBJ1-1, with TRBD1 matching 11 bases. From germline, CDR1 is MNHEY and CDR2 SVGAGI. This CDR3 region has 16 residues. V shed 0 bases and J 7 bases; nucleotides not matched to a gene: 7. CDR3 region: CASSYSIGTGGGEAFF. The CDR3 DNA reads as TGTGCCAGCAGTTACTCGATAGGGACAGGGGGGGGTGAAGCTTTCTTT.

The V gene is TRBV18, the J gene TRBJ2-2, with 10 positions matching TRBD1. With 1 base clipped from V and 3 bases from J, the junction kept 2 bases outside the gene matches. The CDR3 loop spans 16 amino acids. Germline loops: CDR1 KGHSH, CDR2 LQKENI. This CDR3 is CASSPRQGADTGELFF. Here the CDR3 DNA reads TGTGCCAGCTCACCACGACAGGGGGCTGACACCGGGGAGCTGTTTTTT.

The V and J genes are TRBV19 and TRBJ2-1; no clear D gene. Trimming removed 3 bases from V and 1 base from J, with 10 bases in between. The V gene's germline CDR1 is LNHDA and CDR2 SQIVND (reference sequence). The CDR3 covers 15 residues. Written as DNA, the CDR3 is TGTGCCAGTAGTATCCCCAGAATATCCTACAATGAGCAGTTCTTC. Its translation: CASSIPRISYNEQFF.

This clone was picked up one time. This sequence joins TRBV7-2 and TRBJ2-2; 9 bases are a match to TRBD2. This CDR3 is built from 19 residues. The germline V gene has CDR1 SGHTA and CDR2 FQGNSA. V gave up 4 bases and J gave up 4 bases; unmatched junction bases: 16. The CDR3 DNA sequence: TGTGCCAGCAGCTCCTTAGGGGGAGCGGGGGGTTCGGGCACCGGGGAGCTGTTTTTT. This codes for CASSSLGGAGGSGTGELFF.

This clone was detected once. The CDR3, as DNA: TGTGCCAGCAGGCAACAGGGGACCTATGGCTACACCTTC. Encoded protein: CASRQQGTYGYTF. This chain links TRBV12-3 or TRBV12-4 with TRBJ1-2, with 7 bases lining up with TRBD1. The V gene end was trimmed by 6 bases and the J gene end by 4 bases; junction bases not matched to a gene: 5. CDR3 length: 13 amino acids.

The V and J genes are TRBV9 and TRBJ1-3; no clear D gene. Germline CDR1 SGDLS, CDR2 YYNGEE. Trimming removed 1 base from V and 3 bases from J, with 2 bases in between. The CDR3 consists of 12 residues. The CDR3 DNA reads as TGTGCCAGCAGCGTACGTGGAAACACCATATATTTT. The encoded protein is CASSVRGNTIYF.

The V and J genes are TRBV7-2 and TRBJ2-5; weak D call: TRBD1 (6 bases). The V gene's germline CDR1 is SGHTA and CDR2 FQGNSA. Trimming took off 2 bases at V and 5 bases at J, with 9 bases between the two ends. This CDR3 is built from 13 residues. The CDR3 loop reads CASSLRGLETQYF. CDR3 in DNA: TGTGCCAGCAGCTTAAGGGGGTTGGAGACCCAGTACTTC. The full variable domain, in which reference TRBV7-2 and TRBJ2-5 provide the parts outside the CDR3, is GAGVSQSPSNKVTEKGKDVELRCDPISGHTALYWYRQSLGQGLEFLIYFQGNSAPDKSGLPSDRFSAERTGGSVSTLTIQRTQQEDSAVYLCASSLRGLETQYFGPGTRLLVL.

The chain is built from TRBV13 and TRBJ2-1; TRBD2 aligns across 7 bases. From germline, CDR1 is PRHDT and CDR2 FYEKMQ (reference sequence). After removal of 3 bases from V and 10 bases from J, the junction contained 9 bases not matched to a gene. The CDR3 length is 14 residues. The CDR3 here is CASSFVRVGREQFF. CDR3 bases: TGTGCCAGCAGCTTCGTGAGAGTCGGGAGGGAGCAGTTCTTC.

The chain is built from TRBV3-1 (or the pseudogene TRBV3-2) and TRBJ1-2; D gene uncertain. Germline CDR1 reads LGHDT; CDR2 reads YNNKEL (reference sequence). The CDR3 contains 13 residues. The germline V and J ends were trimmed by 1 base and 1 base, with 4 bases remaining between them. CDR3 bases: TGTGCCAGCAGCCAAGCTGTTAACTATGGCTACACCTTC. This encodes CASSQAVNYGYTF.

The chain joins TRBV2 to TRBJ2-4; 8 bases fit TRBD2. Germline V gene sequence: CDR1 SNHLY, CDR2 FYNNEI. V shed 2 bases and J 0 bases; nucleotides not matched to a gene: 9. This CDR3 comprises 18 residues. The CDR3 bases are TGTGCCAGCAGTGAAAGAGGACTAGCAACCCTAGCCAAAAACATTCAGTACTTC. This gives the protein CASSERGLATLAKNIQYF. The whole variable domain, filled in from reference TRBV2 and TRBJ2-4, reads EPEVTQTPSHQVTQMGQEVILRCVPISNHLYFYWYRQILGQKVEFLVSFYNNEISEKSEIFDDQFSVERPDGSNFTLKIRSTKLEDSAMYFCASSERGLATLAKNIQYFGAGTRLSVL.